The 18 T cell receptor beta chains listed next were all sequenced from one sample in a study of siplizumab effects on memory and regulatory T cells. Sequencing used immunoSEQ multiplex PCR; TCRdb keeps in-frame clones, though not all of them. The profile shows about 87,000 clones, over 80% of them singletons. The source material was CD4+ T cells sorted from blood. All receptors derive from a human donor in good health.

This clone was seen a single time. This chain joins TRBV9 and TRBJ1-1; D not certain. The CDR3 runs to 13 residues. Germline V gene data show CDR1 as SGDLS and CDR2 as YYNGEE. V lost 1 base, J lost 0 bases, and 4 bases lay in between. CDR3 coding DNA: TGTGCCAGCAGCGTACTCTTGAACACTGAAGCTTTCTTT. This sequence encodes CASSVLLNTEAFF. The full variable domain, its missing parts supplied by reference TRBV9 and TRBJ1-1, is DSGVTQTPKHLITATGQRVTLRCSPRSGDLSVYWYQQSLDQGLQFLIQYYNGEERAKGNILERFSAQQFPDLHSELNLSSLELGDSALYFCASSVLLNTEAFFGQGTRLTVV.

In DNA form, the CDR3 reads TGTGCCAGCAGTTTAAGGGGAGGGGGAGGCTATGGCTACACCTTC. Protein sequence: CASSLRGGGGYGYTF. V usage is TRBV27 and J usage is TRBJ1-2; the D gene is possibly TRBD1 (6 bases). The CDR3 contains 15 residues. Trimming removed 2 bases at V and 4 bases at J, with 14 bases between. Looked up from germline, CDR1 is MNHEY and CDR2 is SMNVEV (reference sequence).

The chain recombines TRBV2 with TRBJ2-7, with 7 bases matching TRBD1. V lost 6 bases, J lost 8 bases, and 10 bases stayed unmatched. Germline V gene lookup returns CDR1 SNHLY and CDR2 FYNNEI. The CDR3 sequence is 13 residues long. CDR3 amino acids: CASSSTGTVKQYF. CDR3 nucleotide sequence: TGTGCCAGCAGCTCGACCGGGACAGTAAAGCAGTACTTC.

Concerning this clone: Other nucleotide sequences in the sample specify the same CDR3. J is TRBJ2-5 and V is TRBV7-6; TRBD2 matches 7 bases. Per germline, CDR1 SGHVS and CDR2 FNYEAQ. The CDR3 has 14 residues. J was trimmed by 4 bases and V by 3 bases; bases with no gene match: 5. Here the CDR3 reads CASSFGREGETQYF. DNA for the CDR3: TGTGCCAGCAGCTTTGGAAGGGAGGGAGAGACCCAGTACTTC.

This clone has a single count. CDR3 in amino acids: CASTPGGFNQPQHF. CDR3 DNA sequence: TGTGCCAGCACCCCTGGGGGGTTCAATCAGCCCCAGCATTTT. The J gene is TRBJ1-5, the V gene TRBV6-6; perhaps TRBD1 as D (5 bases). Germline V CDR1 and CDR2: MNHNY, SVGAGI (reference sequence). V lost 7 bases, J lost 3 bases, and 13 bases lay in between. The CDR3 runs to 14 residues.

J is TRBJ2-3 and V is TRBV2; D could derive from TRBD1 or TRBD2 (5 bases each). The ends were cut back, 4 bases at V and 3 bases at J, with 14 bases in the middle. Per the germline V gene, CDR1 is SNHLY and CDR2 is FYNNEI. This CDR3 has 15 amino acids. The CDR3, as DNA: TGTGCCAGCAGTGTCGATCGGGGACCAACAGATACGCAGTATTTT. This gives the protein CASSVDRGPTDTQYF.

This chain connects TRBV4-1 to TRBJ2-7; D remains ambiguous. The germline V and J ends were trimmed by 2 bases and 0 bases, with 11 bases remaining between them. This CDR3 comprises 15 residues. CDR1 and CDR2 from the germline V gene are MGHRA and YSYEKL. CDR3 sequence: CASSQLDSPSYEQYF. DNA for the CDR3: TGCGCCAGCAGCCAACTCGACTCACCCTCCTACGAGCAGTACTTC.

This clone was counted once. The CDR3 region is CSVVRDSGNTIYF. CDR3 nucleotides: TGCAGCGTTGTAAGGGATTCAGGAAACACCATATATTTT. The chain recombines TRBV29-1 with TRBJ1-3; D remains unclear. The CDR3 is 13 residues long. Germline assignment: CDR1 SQVTM and CDR2 ANQGSEA. V was trimmed by 4 bases and J by 4 bases, leaving 11 bases between them.

The rearrangement uses TRBV6-1 and TRBJ2-7; D uncertain. The ends were cut back, 2 bases at V and 5 bases at J, with 7 bases in the middle. The CDR3 has 12 amino acids. Germline V gives CDR1 MNHNS, CDR2 SASEGT. CDR3 DNA sequence: TGTGCCAGCAGTGAAATTAAGGACGAGCAGTACTTC. Its translation: CASSEIKDEQYF.

The chain uses TRBV27 and TRBJ2-4; D is unresolved. From germline, CDR1 is MNHEY and CDR2 SMNVEV (reference sequence). The CDR3 sequence is 16 residues long. Trimming shortened V by 5 bases and J by 2 bases, and 16 bases separated the two germline ends. CDR3 region: CASSTSRGFPKNIQYF. CDR3 nucleotides: TGTGCCAGCAGTACCAGTCGAGGCTTCCCCAAAAACATTCAGTACTTC.

Note on this clone: Mismatch with germline at one junction end may stem from a read error. The chain is built from TRBV4-2 and TRBJ2-1; TRBD2 matches 9 bases. CDR1 LGHNA and CDR2 YNFKEQ come from the germline V gene. This CDR3 has 17 residues. The CDR3 here is CASSEDGAGGGVREQFF. The CDR3 region has the DNA TGTGCCAGCAGCGAAGACGGGGCGGGAGGGGGTGTTAGGGAGCAGTTCTTC.

This chain links TRBV9 with TRBJ2-1; weak D call: TRBD2 (6 bases). V dropped 0 bases and J dropped 2 bases, with 9 bases sitting between them. From germline, CDR1 is SGDLS and CDR2 YYNGEE. This CDR3 comprises 15 residues. The CDR3: CASSVDGRAYNEQFF. The CDR3 DNA is TGTGCCAGCAGCGTAGACGGGAGAGCCTACAATGAGCAGTTCTTC.

This chain connects TRBV4-2 to TRBJ2-2; no definite D call. V lost 4 bases, J lost 0 bases, and 6 bases lay in between. Germline V gene data show CDR1 as LGHNA and CDR2 as YNFKEQ. The CDR3 spans 14 residues. This chain's CDR3 is CASSRDSNTGELFF. In DNA, the CDR3 is TGTGCCAGCAGCCGAGACTCGAACACCGGGGAGCTGTTTTTT.

The chain uses TRBV5-1 and TRBJ2-1; D is unresolved. Trimming left V 0 bases short and J 0 bases short, with 4 bases between. The germline V gene has CDR1 SGHRS and CDR2 YFSETQ. The CDR3 consists of 14 residues. DNA of the CDR3: TGCGCCAGCAGCTTGGATTACTCCTACAATGAGCAGTTCTTC. Translated, it gives CASSLDYSYNEQFF.

The V gene is TRBV10-1, the J gene TRBJ2-5; TRBD1 might be the D (8 bases). This CDR3 contains 17 residues. Germline V CDR1 and CDR2: WNHNN, SYGVQD (reference sequence). Trimming took off 2 bases at V and 2 bases at J, with 18 bases between the two ends. In DNA, the CDR3 is TGCGCCAGCAGTGAGGCTACCCTACAGGGGGGGCAAGAGACCCAGTACTTC. Encoded protein: CASSEATLQGGQETQYF.

The rearrangement joins TRBV5-6 to TRBJ2-5, with TRBD2 identical over 7 bases. This CDR3 has 14 amino acids. From germline, CDR1 is SGHDT and CDR2 YYEEEE. The trim removed 5 bases at V and 5 bases at J, leaving 9 bases unmatched. The CDR3: CASRLVGRAETQYF. In DNA form, the CDR3 reads TGTGCCAGCAGGCTGGTAGGGAGGGCGGAGACCCAGTACTTC. Looking up the rest from reference TRBV5-6 and TRBJ2-5 gives the full variable domain: DAGVTQSPTHLIKTRGQQVTLRCSPKSGHDTVSWYQQALGQGPQFIFQYYEEEERQRGNFPDRFSGHQFPNYSSELNVNALLLGDSALYLCASRLVGRAETQYFGPGTRLLVL.

The chain links TRBV5-4 to TRBJ2-3; perhaps TRBD2 as D (6 bases). V lost 0 bases to trimming and J lost 4 bases, with 12 bases between them. CDR1 and CDR2 from the germline V gene are SGHNT and YYREEE (reference sequence). The CDR3 length is 15 residues. The DNA of the CDR3 is TGTGCCAGCAGCTTGGGACTAGGAGTCTCAGATACGCAGTATTTT. Residues: CASSLGLGVSDTQYF.

The chain has TRBV28 and TRBJ2-3; D might be TRBD2 (5 bases). V lost 7 bases, J lost 2 bases, and 13 bases lay in between. Germline V gene data show CDR1 as MDHEN and CDR2 as SYDVKM. This CDR3 is built from 14 residues. The CDR3 nucleotides read TGTGCCAGCATCCGCGGGCTGAACACAGATACGCAGTATTTT. It codes for CASIRGLNTDTQYF.